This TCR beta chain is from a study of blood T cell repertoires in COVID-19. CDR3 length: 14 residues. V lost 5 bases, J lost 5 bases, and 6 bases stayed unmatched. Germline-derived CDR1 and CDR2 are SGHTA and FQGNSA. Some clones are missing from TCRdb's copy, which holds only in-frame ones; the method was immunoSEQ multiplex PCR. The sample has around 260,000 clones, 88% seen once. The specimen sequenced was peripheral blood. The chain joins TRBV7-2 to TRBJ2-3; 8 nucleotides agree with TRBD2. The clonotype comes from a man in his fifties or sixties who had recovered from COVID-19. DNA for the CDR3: TGTGCCAGCAGCACGGGGGGGCCGGAAGATACGCAGTATTTT. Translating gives CASSTGGPEDTQYF.